This T cell receptor (beta chain) was captured in a study of T cell clonotyping in hematopoietic cell transplantation. Worth noting for this clone: What it recognizes is unknown.

Sequenced by immunoSEQ multiplex PCR; TCRdb stores in-frame clones only, minus some. The data show about 4,800 clones, around 95% seen once. Recipients were bled about 28 days pretransplant and at posttransplant days 30, 100, 180. Study results and limitations: At the given depth, recipient repertoires were over 97% de novo clonotypes. CD4 and CD8 repertoire contributions could not be separated without sorting. Higher Inverse Simpson Index values in graft donor and pretransplant recipient predicted broader posttransplant TCR diversity.

Between the trimmed V and J ends, which lost 3 bases and 0 bases, there was a span of 7 bases. The CDR3 loop spans 13 amino acids. Germline CDR1 reads GTSNPN; CDR2 reads SVGIG (reference sequence). Specimen: PBMCs, collected 180 days after allogeneic stem cell transplant. V is TRBV30 and J is TRBJ2-3; D is ambiguous. This TCR came from a male patient aged 60 to 75 who had an allogeneic stem cell transplant from a related donor, so the T cells may come from the graft donor. Some clones in this sample may be carry-over from other donors' samples. The CDR3 sequence is CAWRAVSTDTQYF. The CDR3 DNA sequence: TGTGCCTGGAGGGCGGTTAGCACAGATACGCAGTATTTT.